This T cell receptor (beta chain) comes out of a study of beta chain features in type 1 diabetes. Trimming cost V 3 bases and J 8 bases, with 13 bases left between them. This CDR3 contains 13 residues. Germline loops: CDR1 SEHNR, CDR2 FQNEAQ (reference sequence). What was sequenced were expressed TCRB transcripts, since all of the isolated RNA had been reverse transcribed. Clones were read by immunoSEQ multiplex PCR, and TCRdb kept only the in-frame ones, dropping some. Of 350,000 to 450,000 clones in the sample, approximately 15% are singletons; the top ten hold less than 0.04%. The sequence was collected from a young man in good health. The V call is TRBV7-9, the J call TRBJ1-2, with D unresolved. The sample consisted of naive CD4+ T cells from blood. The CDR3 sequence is CASSFPGGAGYTF. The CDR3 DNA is TGTGCCAGCAGCTTCCCAGGAGGCGCGGGCTACACCTTC.